This TCR beta chain was captured by sequencing in a study of T-cell reconstitution after alpha-beta-depleted transplantation in children. V shed 4 bases and J shed 1 base, with 11 bases lying between them. CDR1 and CDR2 (germline): MNHNS, SASEGT. This CDR3 is built from 15 residues. Study conclusions and caveats: About two months after transplant, alpha-beta T cells reportedly came from several hundred expanded graft clones. T-cell numbers and diversity one year post-transplant derived largely from freshly generated T cells. Where some patients showed high TCRbeta diversity at day 60, it came from recipient T cells and thymic progenitors that had survived.

This clonotype was seen many times. Its target is not known. A library of TCRbeta sequences, prepared with unique molecular identifiers, was generated. TCRdb reanalysed the PCR reads using MiXCR and keeps one entry per CDR3 protein. The data show 150,000 to 250,000 distinct CDR3 sequences, about 6% seen once. This sequence originates from a girl under three years old with combined immunodeficiency, due to receive a stem cell transplant. The material sequenced was PBMCs, taken before TCRalphabeta/CD19-depleted stem cell transplant. This chain joins TRBV6-1 and TRBJ2-1; TRBD1 is a possible D gene (6 bases). CDR3 in amino acids: CASSGGGGSYNEQFF. The CDR3 DNA sequence: TGTGCCAGCAGTGGAGGGGGTGGATCCTACAATGAGCAGTTCTTC.